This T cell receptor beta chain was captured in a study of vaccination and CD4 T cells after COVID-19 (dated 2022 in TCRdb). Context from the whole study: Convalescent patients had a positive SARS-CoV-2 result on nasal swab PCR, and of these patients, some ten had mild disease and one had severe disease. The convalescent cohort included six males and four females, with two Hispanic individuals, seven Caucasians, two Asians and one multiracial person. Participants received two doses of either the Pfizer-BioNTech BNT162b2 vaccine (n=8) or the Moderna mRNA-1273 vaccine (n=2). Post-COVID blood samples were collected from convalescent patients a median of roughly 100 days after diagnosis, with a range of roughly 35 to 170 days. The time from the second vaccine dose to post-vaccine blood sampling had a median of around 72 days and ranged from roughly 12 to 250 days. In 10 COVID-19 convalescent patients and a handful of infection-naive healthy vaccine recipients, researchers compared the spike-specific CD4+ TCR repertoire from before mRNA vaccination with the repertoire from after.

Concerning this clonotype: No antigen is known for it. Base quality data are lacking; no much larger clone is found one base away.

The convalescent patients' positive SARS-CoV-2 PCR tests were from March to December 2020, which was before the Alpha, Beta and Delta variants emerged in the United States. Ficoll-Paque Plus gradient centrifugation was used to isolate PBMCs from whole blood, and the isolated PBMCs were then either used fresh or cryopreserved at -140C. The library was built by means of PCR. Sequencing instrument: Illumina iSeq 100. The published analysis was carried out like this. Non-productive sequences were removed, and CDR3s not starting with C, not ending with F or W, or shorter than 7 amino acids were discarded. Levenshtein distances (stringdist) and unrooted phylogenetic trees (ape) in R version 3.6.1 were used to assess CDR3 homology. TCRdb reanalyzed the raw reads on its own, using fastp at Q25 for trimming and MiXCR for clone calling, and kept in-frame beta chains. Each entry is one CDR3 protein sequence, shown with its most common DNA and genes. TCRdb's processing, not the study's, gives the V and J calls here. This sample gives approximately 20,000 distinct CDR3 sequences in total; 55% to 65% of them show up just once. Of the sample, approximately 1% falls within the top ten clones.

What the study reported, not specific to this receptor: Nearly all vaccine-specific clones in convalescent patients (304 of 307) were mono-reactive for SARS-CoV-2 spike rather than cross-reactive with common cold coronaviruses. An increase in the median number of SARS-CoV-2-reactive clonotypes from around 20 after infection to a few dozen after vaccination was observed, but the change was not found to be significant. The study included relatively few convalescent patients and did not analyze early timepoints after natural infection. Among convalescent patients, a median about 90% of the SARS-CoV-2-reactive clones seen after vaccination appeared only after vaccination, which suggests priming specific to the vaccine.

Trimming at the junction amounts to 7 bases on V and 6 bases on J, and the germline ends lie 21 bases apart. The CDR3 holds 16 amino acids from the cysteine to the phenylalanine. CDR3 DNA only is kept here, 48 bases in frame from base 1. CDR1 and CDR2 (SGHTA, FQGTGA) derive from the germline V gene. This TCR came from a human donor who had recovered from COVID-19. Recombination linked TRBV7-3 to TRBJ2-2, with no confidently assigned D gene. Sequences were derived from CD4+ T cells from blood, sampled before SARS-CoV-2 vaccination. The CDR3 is CASTPNLGWVPGELFF. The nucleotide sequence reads TGTGCCAGCACCCCAAATCTGGGGTGGGTGCCCGGGGAGCTGTTTTTT.